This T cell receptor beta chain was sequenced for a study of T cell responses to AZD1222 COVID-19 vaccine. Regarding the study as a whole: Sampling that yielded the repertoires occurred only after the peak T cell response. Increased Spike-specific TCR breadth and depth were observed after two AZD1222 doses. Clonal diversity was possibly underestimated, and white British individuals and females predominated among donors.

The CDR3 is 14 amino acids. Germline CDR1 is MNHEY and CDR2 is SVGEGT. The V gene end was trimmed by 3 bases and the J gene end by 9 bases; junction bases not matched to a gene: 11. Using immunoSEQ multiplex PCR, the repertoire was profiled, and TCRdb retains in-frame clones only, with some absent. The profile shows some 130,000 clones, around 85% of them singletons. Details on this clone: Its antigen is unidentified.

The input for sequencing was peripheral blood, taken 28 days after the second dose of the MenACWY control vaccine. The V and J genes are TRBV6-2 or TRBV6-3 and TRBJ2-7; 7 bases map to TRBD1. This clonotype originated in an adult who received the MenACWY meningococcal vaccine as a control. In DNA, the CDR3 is TGTGCCAGCAGTTATCCCGGACAGGCCCGAGGGCAGTACTTC. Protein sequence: CASSYPGQARGQYF.